Shown below are 16 T cell receptor beta chains from a single sample sequenced in a study of blood T cell repertoires in COVID-19 (dated by TCRdb to the early 2020s). The receptor library was made with the immunoSEQ multiplex PCR assay. TCRdb stores this immuneACCESS table with in-frame sequences only. Part of the clones is absent; in the studies checked, under half of the shortfall reflects unresolved V genes, and no reason is known for the rest. In all, the sample holds around 280,000 clones, and roughly 86% of those were seen once. The ten largest clonotypes hold around 2.1% of the sample. The material sequenced was peripheral blood. These receptors were obtained from a woman in her thirties who had recovered from COVID-19.

The chain has TRBV12-3 or TRBV12-4 and TRBJ1-2, with 12 bases identical to TRBD1. The CDR3 is 12 amino acids. The V and J ends lost 6 bases and 7 bases, in that order; junction bases with no gene match: 0. In DNA, the CDR3 is TGTGCCAGCAGGGGACAGGGGGCTGGCTACACCTTC. Translating gives CASRGQGAGYTF.

The V call is TRBV6-5, the J call TRBJ2-5; no firm D call. This CDR3 contains 15 residues. Germline V gene sequence: CDR1 MNHEY, CDR2 SVGAGI. Deletions cut 0 bases from V and 2 bases from J, with 10 bases between. CDR3 region: CASSYSSQIQETQYF. CDR3 bases: TGTGCCAGCAGTTACTCGTCCCAGATTCAAGAGACCCAGTACTTC.

V gene TRBV6-6 combines with J gene TRBJ1-6; D gene uncertain. Trimming left V 5 bases short and J 0 bases short, with 14 bases between. This CDR3 is 17 amino acids long. Germline V gene sequence: CDR1 MNHNY, CDR2 SVGAGI (reference sequence). The CDR3 protein is CASSPLQWSSYNSPLHF. The DNA of the CDR3 is TGTGCCAGCAGTCCGCTGCAGTGGAGCTCCTATAATTCACCCCTCCACTTT.

This sequence joins TRBV9 and TRBJ1-3; TRBD1 is a possible D gene (5 bases). Trimming cost V 5 bases and J 4 bases, with 16 bases left between them. The CDR3 sequence is 15 residues long. The germline CDR1 and CDR2 sequences are SGDLS and YYNGEE. The CDR3 here is CASRPNTQEGNTIYF. The CDR3 nucleotides read TGTGCCAGCAGACCGAATACACAGGAAGGAAACACCATATATTTT.

This rearrangement joins TRBV27 to TRBJ1-2; no clear D. V lost 6 bases to trimming and J lost 5 bases, with 16 bases between them. The CDR3 sequence is 14 residues long. Germline V gives CDR1 MNHEY, CDR2 SMNVEV (reference sequence). Here the CDR3 reads CASSPATRRYGYTF. CDR3 in DNA: TGTGCCAGCAGCCCAGCTACGAGGCGGTATGGCTACACCTTC.

This chain links TRBV21-1 with TRBJ2-7; the table's D call, TRBD1, was not checked against the DNA. TRBV21-1 is labeled a pseudogene. This CDR3 region has 14 residues. CDR3 in amino acids: CARQLTGYSYEQYF. For the CDR3, the DNA is TGTGCCAGGCAACTAACAGGGTACTCCTACGAGCAGTACTTC.

The CDR3 sequence is CASSLLPDRSNRQPQHF. Written as DNA, the CDR3 is TGTGCCAGCAGCCTGCTTCCGGACAGAAGTAATAGGCAGCCCCAGCATTTT. The J gene is TRBJ1-5, the V gene TRBV7-8, with D possibly matching TRBD1 (6 bases). With 5 bases removed from V and 7 bases from J, the gap between germline ends came to 24 bases. Looked up from germline, CDR1 is SGHVS and CDR2 is FQNEAQ. CDR3 length: 17 residues.

The V call is TRBV3-1 (or the pseudogene TRBV3-2), the J call TRBJ1-1, with TRBD1 matching over 7 bases. There are 14 residues in the CDR3. The V segment lost 4 bases and the J segment 2 bases; nucleotides outside the gene matches: 4. Germline CDR1 is LGHDT and CDR2 is YNNKEL (reference sequence). This CDR3 reads CASSLGTVNTEAFF. The CDR3 region has the DNA TGTGCCAGCAGCCTGGGGACAGTCAACACTGAAGCTTTCTTT.

The chain is built from TRBV7-8 and TRBJ1-1; no definite D call. The ends were cut back, 3 bases at V and 0 bases at J, with 8 bases in the middle. Germline V gene lookup returns CDR1 SGHVS and CDR2 FQNEAQ. This CDR3 has 14 residues. The CDR3 is CASSLQVMNTEAFF. CDR3 sequence (DNA): TGTGCCAGCAGCTTGCAGGTAATGAACACTGAAGCTTTCTTT.

This clone has a single count. The genes are TRBV7-3 and TRBJ2-7; 10 bases map to TRBD2. Trimming cost V 5 bases and J 0 bases; bases outside gene matches: 4. From germline, CDR1 is SGHTA and CDR2 FQGTGA. The CDR3 is 15 residues long. CDR3 bases: TGTGCCAGCAGCCCCGGACTAGCGGACTCCTACGAGCAGTACTTC. It specifies CASSPGLADSYEQYF.

This chain connects TRBV19 to TRBJ1-1; weak D call: TRBD1 (6 bases). This CDR3 spans 17 amino acids. In germline, CDR1 is LNHDA, CDR2 SQIVND (reference sequence). Deletions cut 3 bases from V and 0 bases from J, with 17 bases between. CDR3 in amino acids: CASSMTGAGPMNTEAFF. In nucleotides, the CDR3 is TGTGCCAGTAGTATGACAGGCGCCGGCCCCATGAACACTGAAGCTTTCTTT.

The chain has TRBV27 and TRBJ1-3, with D unresolved. Trimming left V 6 bases short and J 3 bases short, with 12 bases between. CDR1 and CDR2 (germline): MNHEY, SMNVEV (reference sequence). The CDR3 loop spans 14 amino acids. CDR3 protein: CASSPRGGGNTIYF. CDR3 bases: TGTGCCAGCAGCCCACGGGGAGGTGGAAACACCATATATTTT.

V is TRBV19 and J is TRBJ1-5; unclear D gene. The V and J ends lost 5 bases and 0 bases respectively, with 11 bases between them. The germline V gene encodes CDR1 LNHDA and CDR2 SQIVND (reference sequence). The length of the CDR3 is 15 residues. The CDR3 protein is CASSYGSYSNQPQHF. The CDR3 bases are TGTGCCAGTAGTTACGGGAGTTATAGCAATCAGCCCCAGCATTTT.

The chain has TRBV11-3 and TRBJ2-2; maybe TRBD1 (6 bases). CDR3 size: 14 residues. Germline CDR1 and CDR2: SGHNT and YENEEA. V lost 4 bases and J 6 bases, leaving 12 bases between the germline ends. CDR3 in amino acids: CASSSYTGSGELFF. CDR3 in DNA: TGTGCCAGCAGCTCCTATACAGGGTCCGGGGAGCTGTTTTTT.

V usage is TRBV6-5 and J usage is TRBJ2-5; D is possibly TRBD2 (5 bases). CDR3 length: 13 amino acids. Trimming stripped 8 bases from V and 2 bases from J, with 12 bases between. Germline V CDR1 and CDR2: MNHEY, SVGAGI. Here the CDR3 DNA reads TGTGCCAGCGGCGAGGAGGTGCAAGAGACCCAGTACTTC. Translation gives CASGEEVQETQYF.

The rearrangement links TRBV19 to TRBJ2-2, with a weak D call TRBD2 (6 bases). This CDR3 has 13 residues. V lost 3 bases and J lost 8, with 10 bases in between. Germline V lookup: CDR1 LNHDA, CDR2 SQIVND (reference sequence). The CDR3 DNA sequence: TGTGCCAGTAGTATTCTGGCGGGAGGGGAGCTGTTTTTT. Translating gives CASSILAGGELFF.